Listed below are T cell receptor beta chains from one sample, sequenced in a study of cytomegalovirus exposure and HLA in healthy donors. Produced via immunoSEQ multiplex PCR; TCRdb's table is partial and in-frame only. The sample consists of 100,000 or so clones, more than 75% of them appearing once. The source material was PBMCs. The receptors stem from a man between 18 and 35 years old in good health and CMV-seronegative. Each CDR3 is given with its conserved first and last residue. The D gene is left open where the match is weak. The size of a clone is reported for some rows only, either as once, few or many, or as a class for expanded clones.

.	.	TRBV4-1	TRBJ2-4	CASSRQRDSKNIQYF	TGCGCCAGCAGCCGGCAGAGGGATTCCAAAAACATTCAGTACTTC
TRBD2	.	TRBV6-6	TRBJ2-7	CASKTSGGLYEQYF	TGTGCCAGCAAAACTAGCGGGGGGCTCTACGAGCAGTACTTC
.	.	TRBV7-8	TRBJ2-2	CASSLSRVPQLAGELFF	TGTGCCAGCAGCTTGTCCCGCGTCCCCCAATTGGCCGGGGAGCTGTTTTTT
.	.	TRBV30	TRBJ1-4	CAWSPESGDRSNEKLFF	TGTGCCTGGAGTCCGGAGTCAGGGGATCGATCTAATGAAAAACTGTTTTTT
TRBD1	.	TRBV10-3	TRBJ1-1	CAIRGQVGTLSAGEAFF	TGTGCCATCAGGGGACAGGTAGGCACGTTGTCCGCGGGGGAAGCTTTCTTT
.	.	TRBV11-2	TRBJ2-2	CASSLHLIVGFTGELFF	TGTGCCAGCAGCTTACACCTGATTGTTGGCTTTACCGGGGAGCTGTTTTTT
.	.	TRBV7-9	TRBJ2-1	CASTTGNEQFF	TGTGCCAGCACGACGGGGAATGAGCAGTTCTTC
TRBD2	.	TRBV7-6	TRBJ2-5	CASSRLGEGWGELYF	TGTGCCAGCAGCCGACTGGGGGAGGGTTGGGGAGAGCTGTACTTC
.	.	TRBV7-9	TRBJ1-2	CASSFVGYGGYTF	TGTGCCAGCAGCTTTGTGGGTTACGGGGGCTACACCTTC
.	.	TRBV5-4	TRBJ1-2	CASSLAPGEGNYGYTF	TGTGCCAGCAGCTTGGCCCCGGGGGAGGGGAACTATGGCTACACCTTC
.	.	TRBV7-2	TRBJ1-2	CASSLATGDGYTF	TGTGCCAGCAGCTTAGCGACAGGAGATGGCTACACCTTC
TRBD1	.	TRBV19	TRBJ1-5	CASSIDRVYPQHF	TGTGCCAGTAGTATTGACAGGGTATACCCCCAGCATTTT
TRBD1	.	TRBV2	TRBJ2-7	CASSGDRAAAAEQYF	TGTGCCAGCAGTGGCGACAGGGCAGCGGCCGCCGAGCAGTACTTC
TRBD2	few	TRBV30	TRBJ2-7	CAWSPLAGSSYEQYF	TGTGCCTGGAGTCCATTAGCGGGGAGCTCCTACGAGCAGTACTTC
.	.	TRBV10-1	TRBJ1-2	CASREGGVGLLGYTF	TGCGCCAGCAGGGAGGGCGGGGTTGGTCTTCTTGGCTACACCTTC
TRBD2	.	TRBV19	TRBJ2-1	CASRPTSGGYNEQFF	TGTGCCAGTAGGCCTACTAGCGGGGGGTACAATGAGCAGTTCTTC
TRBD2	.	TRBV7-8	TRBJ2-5	CASSPWLAGTETQYF	TGTGCCAGCAGCCCCTGGTTAGCGGGAACAGAGACCCAGTACTTC
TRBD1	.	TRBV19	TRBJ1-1	CASSIKGGGGTEAFF	TGTGCCAGTAGTATTAAAGGAGGGGGCGGCACTGAAGCTTTCTTT
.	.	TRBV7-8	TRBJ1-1	CASSPGRGRTTEAFF	TGTGCCAGCAGTCCCGGGCGCGGGAGAACAACTGAAGCTTTCTTT
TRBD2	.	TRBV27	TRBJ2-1	CASSLTDLAGVYNEQFF	TGTGCCAGCAGTCTCACGGATCTAGCGGGGGTTTACAATGAGCAGTTCTTC
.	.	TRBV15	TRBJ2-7	CATSRDQLYEQYF	TGTGCCACCAGCAGAGACCAACTTTACGAGCAGTACTTC
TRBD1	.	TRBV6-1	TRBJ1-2	CASSRQGPGYGYTF	TGTGCCAGCAGTCGACAGGGGCCGGGCTATGGCTACACCTTC
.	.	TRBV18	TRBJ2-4	CASSPQLLAKNIQYF	TGTGCCAGCTCACCACAATTATTAGCCAAAAACATTCAGTACTTC
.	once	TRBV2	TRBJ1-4	CASIQGSNEKLFF	TGTGCCAGCATTCAGGGGAGTAATGAAAAACTGTTTTTT
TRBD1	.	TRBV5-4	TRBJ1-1	CASSSRGPRTEAFF	TGTGCCAGCAGCTCCAGGGGGCCCCGGACTGAAGCTTTCTTT
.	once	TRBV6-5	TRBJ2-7	CASSYAGAAYEQYF	TGTGCCAGCAGTTATGCGGGGGCAGCCTACGAGCAGTACTTC
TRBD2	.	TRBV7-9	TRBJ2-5	CASRPFGGGNQETQYF	TGTGCCAGCAGGCCGTTTGGCGGGGGGAACCAAGAGACCCAGTACTTC
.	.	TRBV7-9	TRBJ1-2	CASSLGSLALYGYTF	TGTGCCAGCAGCTTAGGATCCCTGGCCCTGTATGGCTACACCTTC
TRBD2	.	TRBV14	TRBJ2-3	CASSQISGGASDTQYF	TGTGCCAGCAGCCAGATTAGCGGGGGGGCCAGCGATACGCAGTATTTT
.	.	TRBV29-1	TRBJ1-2	CSVEVQGDGYTF	TGCAGCGTTGAAGTACAGGGCGACGGCTACACCTTC
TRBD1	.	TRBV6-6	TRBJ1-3	CASLYNRGTSGNTIYF	TGTGCCAGCTTGTATAACAGGGGAACCTCTGGAAACACCATATATTTT
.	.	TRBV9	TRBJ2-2	CASSAYRAGELFF	TGTGCCAGCAGCGCGTACAGGGCCGGGGAGCTGTTTTTT
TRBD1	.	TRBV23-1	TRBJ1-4	CASSQQSTGSEKLFF	TGCGCCAGCAGTCAACAGTCGACAGGGAGCGAAAAACTGTTTTTT
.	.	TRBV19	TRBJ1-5	CASSIDLFEGADSNQPQHF	TGTGCCAGTAGTATAGATCTATTCGAGGGCGCCGATAGCAATCAGCCCCAGCATTTT
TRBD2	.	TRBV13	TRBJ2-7	CASSWTSGGHEQYF	TGTGCCAGCAGCTGGACTAGCGGGGGTCACGAGCAGTACTTC
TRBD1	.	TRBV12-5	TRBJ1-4	CASGLVSTGTNEKLFF	TGTGCTAGTGGTTTGGTGTCGACAGGGACTAATGAAAAACTGTTTTTT
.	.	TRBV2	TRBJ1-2	CASSRSWGGGYTF	TGTGCCAGCAGCAGGAGCTGGGGAGGTGGCTACACCTTC
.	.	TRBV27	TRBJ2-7	CASSLSSPLYEQYF	TGTGCCAGCAGTTTATCATCCCCCCTCTACGAGCAGTACTTC
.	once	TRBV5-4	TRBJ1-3	CASSNDMLNGNTIYF	TGTGCCAGCAGTAACGACATGCTTAACGGAAACACCATATATTTT
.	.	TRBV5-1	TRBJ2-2	CASSMRVSGELFF	TGCGCCAGCAGCATGAGGGTTTCCGGGGAGCTGTTTTTT
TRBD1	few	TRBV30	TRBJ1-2	CAGQGNYGYTF	TGTGCCGGACAGGGGAACTATGGCTACACCTTC
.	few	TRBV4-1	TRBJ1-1	CASSTQGDTEAFF	TGCGCCAGCAGCACACAGGGAGACACTGAAGCTTTCTTT
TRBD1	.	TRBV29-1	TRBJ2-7	CSVTVGQGFLEQYF	TGCAGCGTCACCGTGGGACAGGGGTTCCTCGAGCAGTACTTC
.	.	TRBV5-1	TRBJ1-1	CASSLAGGGNTEAFF	TGCGCCAGCAGCTTGGCGGGGGGCGGAAACACTGAAGCTTTCTTT
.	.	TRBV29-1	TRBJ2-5	CSVEAVSAGLAQYF	TGCAGCGTTGAAGCGGTCTCGGCGGGACTGGCCCAGTACTTC
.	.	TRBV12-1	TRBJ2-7	CASSFVVSGALYTYEQYF	TGTGCCAGCAGCTTTGTTGTGTCTGGGGCTCTCTACACCTACGAGCAGTACTTC
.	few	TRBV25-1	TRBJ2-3	CASSDRSSTDTQYF	TGTGCCAGCAGTGACCGTTCTAGCACAGATACGCAGTATTTT
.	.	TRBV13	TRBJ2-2	CASSLGGGTTGELFF	TGTGCCAGCAGCTTAGGCGGGGGTACCACCGGGGAGCTGTTTTTT
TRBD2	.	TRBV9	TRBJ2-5	CASSATSGEGETQYF	TGTGCCAGCAGCGCGACTAGCGGGGAAGGTGAGACCCAGTACTTC
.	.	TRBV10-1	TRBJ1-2	CASSNWGGPLLDGYTF	TGCGCCAGCTCCAACTGGGGAGGGCCACTTCTAGATGGCTACACCTTC
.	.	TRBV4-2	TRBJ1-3	CASSQGGFSGNTIYF	TGTGCCAGCAGCCAAGGAGGGTTCTCTGGAAACACCATATATTTT
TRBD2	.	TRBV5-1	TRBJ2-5	CASSPRTSGEETQYF	TGCGCCAGCAGCCCCCGGACTAGCGGCGAAGAGACCCAGTACTTC
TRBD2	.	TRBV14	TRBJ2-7	CASSPGPRLAGSSYEQYF	TGTGCCAGCAGCCCAGGCCCCCGACTAGCGGGGTCCTCCTACGAGCAGTACTTC
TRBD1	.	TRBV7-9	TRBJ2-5	CASSPQGRGQETQYF	TGTGCCAGCAGCCCCCAGGGCAGGGGGCAAGAGACCCAGTACTTC